This entry lists 20 T cell receptor beta chains sequenced from one sample in a study of regulatory T cells in long-lasting Graves disease. Documented time point: persistent/refractory GD, antithyroid drugs over 5 years with positive TRAb. RNA extracted from PBMCs served as the sequencing template. TCR beta libraries were built with iRepertoire HTBI primers and Arm-PCR of CDR3 regions. TCRdb itself ran the multiplex PCR reads through MiXCR, one entry per CDR3 protein. The sample lists 400,000 to 450,000 distinct CDR3 sequences; about a quarter were seen once. This specimen was peripheral blood mononuclear cells (PBMCs), taken when the disease was refractory, from a patient treated with antithyroid drugs. These receptors originate from a female donor with Graves disease.

This clonotype was seen at least ten times. The genes are TRBV29-1 and TRBJ1-1; D perhaps matches TRBD1 (6 bases). V lost 7 bases and J lost 3, with 9 bases in between. The CDR3 is made up of 11 amino acids. Germline values: CDR1 SQVTM, CDR2 ANQGSEA. The DNA for the CDR3 is TGCAGCGCACAGGGATACACTGAAGCTTTCTTT. Amino acids: CSAQGYTEAFF. The entire variable domain, with the rest obtained from reference TRBV29-1 and TRBJ1-1, is as follows: SAVISQKPSRDICQRGTSLTIQCQVDSQVTMMFWYRQQPGQSLTLIATANQGSEATYESGFVIDKFPISRPNLTFSTLTVSNMSPEDSSIYLCSAQGYTEAFFGQGTRLTVV.

This clonotype was counted ten times or more. J is TRBJ1-2 and V is TRBV6-1, with 7 bases lining up with TRBD1. Losses at the gene ends were 5 bases for V and 6 bases for J; bases not matched to a gene: 9. CDR3 length: 14 amino acids. Germline values: CDR1 MNHNS, CDR2 SASEGT. CDR3 in amino acids: CASSTPTGTNGYTF. CDR3 coding DNA: TGTGCCAGCAGTACCCCGACAGGGACGAATGGCTACACCTTC.

This clonotype was observed a handful of times. The V gene is TRBV28, the J gene TRBJ1-2; the D is unclear. Germline V gene data show CDR1 as MDHEN and CDR2 as SYDVKM. Trimming cost V 7 bases and J 2 bases, with 8 bases left between them. CDR3 size: 12 residues. The CDR3 nucleotides are TGTGCCAGCAATACCGCGAACTATGGCTACACCTTC. Its translation: CASNTANYGYTF.

The chain has TRBV5-1 and TRBJ2-2; no firm D call. The CDR3 has 14 amino acids. Germline CDR1 SGHRS, CDR2 YFSETQ. Deletions cut 0 bases from V and 7 bases from J, with 10 bases between. CDR3: CASSLETGNGELFF. CDR3 coding DNA: TGCGCCAGCAGCTTGGAAACCGGTAACGGGGAGCTGTTTTTT. Filled out from reference TRBV5-1 and TRBJ2-2, the complete variable domain reads KAGVTQTPRYLIKTRGQQVTLSCSPISGHRSVSWYQQTPGQGLQFLFEYFSETQRNKGNFPGRFSGRQFSNSRSEMNVSTLELGDSALYLCASSLETGNGELFFGEGSRLTVL.

V and J are TRBV20-1 and TRBJ2-3, with 12 bases fitting TRBD2. The germline V gene encodes CDR1 DFQATT and CDR2 SNEGSKA (reference sequence). The CDR3 is 15 residues long. V shed 4 bases, J shed 6 bases, and the junction held 8 bases outside the gene matches. This CDR3 reads CSAKDSSGRGDTQYF. The CDR3 DNA is TGCAGTGCTAAGGATTCTAGCGGGAGGGGGGATACGCAGTATTTT.

The chain joins TRBV18 to TRBJ2-2, with 10 bases aligning to TRBD2. The V segment lost 5 bases and the J segment 1 base; nucleotides outside the gene matches: 4. Germline V gene sequence: CDR1 KGHSH, CDR2 LQKENI. The CDR3 is made up of 16 amino acids. For the CDR3, the DNA is TGTGCCAGCTCAGCTTCTAGCGGGAGGAACACCGGGGAGCTGTTTTTT. Translated: CASSASSGRNTGELFF.

CDR3 coding DNA: TGTGCCAGCAGCTCAGGCCGGGGTCAGCCCCAGCATTTT. It encodes CASSSGRGQPQHF. V usage is TRBV7-6 and J usage is TRBJ1-5; D gene unclear. The germline gives CDR1 SGHVS, CDR2 FNYEAQ. Trimming cost V 4 bases and J 6 bases, with 10 bases left between them. The CDR3 is 13 residues long.

V gene TRBV7-2 combines with J gene TRBJ1-4; no firm D call. CDR1 and CDR2 from the germline V gene are SGHTA and FQGNSA. CDR3 length: 16 residues. Trimming cost V 4 bases and J 5 bases, with 17 bases left between them. The CDR3, as DNA: TGTGCCAGCAGCTCAAGGAGAAACAGTTTAAATGAAAAACTGTTTTTT. It is translated as CASSSRRNSLNEKLFF.

The chain uses TRBV20-1 and TRBJ2-7; maybe TRBD2 (6 bases). The CDR3 spans 13 residues. The ends were cut back, 5 bases at V and 2 bases at J, with 13 bases in the middle. Germline V gene data show CDR1 as DFQATT and CDR2 as SNEGSKA (reference sequence). The CDR3 nucleotides read TGCAGTGCTTCCGGGACTGTTACCTACGAGCAGTACTTC. This codes for CSASGTVTYEQYF.

The chain carries TRBV20-1 and TRBJ1-5; no reliable D call. V lost 4 bases to trimming and J lost 7 bases, with 14 bases between them. Per germline, CDR1 DFQATT and CDR2 SNEGSKA (reference sequence). The CDR3 consists of 13 residues. DNA of the CDR3: TGCAGTGCTAATGGGAGGTCGGGGCAGCCCCAGCATTTT. It yields the protein CSANGRSGQPQHF.

The chain combines TRBV29-1 with TRBJ1-1; D unresolved. The CDR3 is 13 amino acids. The germline V gene has CDR1 SQVTM and CDR2 ANQGSEA. Trimming removed 2 bases at V and 0 bases at J, with 7 bases between. CDR3 coding DNA: TGCAGCGTTGAAAGGACGGTGAACACTGAAGCTTTCTTT. Translation: CSVERTVNTEAFF.

The J gene is TRBJ2-7, the V gene TRBV5-1, with D possibly being TRBD2 (5 bases). The CDR3 covers 15 residues. CDR1 and CDR2 (germline): SGHRS, YFSETQ. V was pared by 5 bases and J by 0 bases, with 15 bases between. Here the CDR3 reads CASSNGNPNSYEQYF. For the CDR3, the DNA is TGCGCCAGCAGTAACGGGAACCCCAACTCCTACGAGCAGTACTTC.

The genes are TRBV28 and TRBJ2-1; D call uncertain. The germline V gene encodes CDR1 MDHEN and CDR2 SYDVKM. Trimming shortened V by 3 bases and J by 0 bases, and 9 bases separated the two germline ends. This CDR3 is 15 amino acids long. The CDR3 loop is CASSFLGFSYNEQFF. The CDR3 DNA follows: TGTGCCAGCAGTTTTCTGGGGTTCTCCTACAATGAGCAGTTCTTC.

V gene TRBV20-1 combines with J gene TRBJ1-3; a weak D match, TRBD1 (6 bases). V dropped 3 bases and J dropped 2 bases, with 17 bases sitting between them. The germline CDR1 and CDR2 sequences are DFQATT and SNEGSKA (reference sequence). This CDR3 contains 16 residues. The CDR3 reads CSARTPTGGPGNTIYF. As DNA, the CDR3 is TGCAGTGCTAGGACCCCGACAGGAGGGCCTGGAAACACCATATATTTT.

At least ten counts were recorded for this clonotype. V usage is TRBV28 and J usage is TRBJ2-7, with TRBD2 matching over 12 bases. CDR3 length: 16 residues. The germline CDR1 and CDR2 sequences are MDHEN and SYDVKM. V gave up 3 bases and J gave up 5 bases; unmatched junction bases: 8. This CDR3 reads CASSFSSGRAGDEQYF. The CDR3 region has the DNA TGTGCCAGCAGTTTTTCTAGCGGGAGGGCCGGGGACGAGCAGTACTTC.

In its sample, this clonotype was seen a few times. The chain employs TRBV7-3 and TRBJ2-2; the match to TRBD2 covers 14 bases. Germline CDR1 and CDR2: SGHTA and FQGTGA. V gave up 4 bases and J gave up 6 bases; unmatched junction bases: 7. The CDR3 contains 17 residues. The CDR3 sequence: CASSSTRTSGRSGELFF. In nucleotides, the CDR3 is TGTGCCAGCAGCTCGACCCGGACTAGCGGGAGGTCCGGGGAGCTGTTTTTT. Drawing the rest from reference TRBV7-3 and TRBJ2-2, the complete variable domain is GAGVSQTPSNKVTEKGKYVELRCDPISGHTALYWYRQSLGQGPEFLIYFQGTGAADDSGLPNDRFFAVRPEGSVSTLKIQRTERGDSAVYLCASSSTRTSGRSGELFFGEGSRLTVL.

The gene calls are TRBV3-1 and TRBJ1-2; D is perhaps TRBD1 (6 bases). CDR1 and CDR2 from the germline V gene are LGHDT and YNNKEL (reference sequence). V gave up 3 bases and J gave up 9 bases, with 17 bases separating them. CDR3 length: 14 residues. CDR3 amino acids: CASSQIRQAGRYTF. CDR3 nucleotides: TGTGCCAGCAGCCAGATTCGACAGGCCGGACGCTACACCTTC.

This clonotype was counted only a few times. This chain connects TRBV28 to TRBJ2-6; D call uncertain. With 3 bases removed from V and 1 base from J, the gap between germline ends came to 10 bases. Germline values: CDR1 MDHEN, CDR2 SYDVKM. CDR3 length equals 16 residues. The DNA of the CDR3 is TGTGCCAGCAGTTTTTTATGGCTATCTGGGGCCAACGTCCTGACTTTC. Its protein product is CASSFLWLSGANVLTF.

The sample holds a few counts of this clonotype. The chain couples TRBV12-3 or TRBV12-4 to TRBJ1-3, with D uncertain. V was shortened by 6 bases and J by 0 bases, with 12 bases between the two germline ends. CDR3 size: 15 residues. As DNA, the CDR3 is TGTGCCAGCAGGCTGGACGGAAGCTCTGGAAACACCATATATTTT. As protein: CASRLDGSSGNTIYF.

This clonotype has more than one count but fewer than ten. The V call is TRBV7-2, the J call TRBJ1-1; D call uncertain. The CDR3 contains 15 residues. Germline CDR1 is SGHTA and CDR2 is FQGNSA. V gave up 2 bases and J gave up 5 bases, with 15 bases separating them. The CDR3 DNA is TGTGCCAGCAGCTTATCCCCCATCTTGGGGACTGAAGCTTTCTTT. Its translation is CASSLSPILGTEAFF.